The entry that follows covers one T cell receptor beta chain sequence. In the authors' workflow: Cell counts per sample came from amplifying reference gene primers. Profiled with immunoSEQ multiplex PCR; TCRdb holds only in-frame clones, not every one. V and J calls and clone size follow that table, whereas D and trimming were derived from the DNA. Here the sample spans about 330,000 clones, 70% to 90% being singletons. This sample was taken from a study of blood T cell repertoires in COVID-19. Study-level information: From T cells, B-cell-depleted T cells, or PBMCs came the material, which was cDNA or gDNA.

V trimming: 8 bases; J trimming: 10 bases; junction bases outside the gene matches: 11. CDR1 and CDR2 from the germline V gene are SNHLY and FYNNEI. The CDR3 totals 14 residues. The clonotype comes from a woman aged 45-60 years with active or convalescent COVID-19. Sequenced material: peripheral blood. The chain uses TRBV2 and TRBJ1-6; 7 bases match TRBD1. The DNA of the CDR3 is TGTGCCAGCGAAAACAGACAGGGCGGCTCACCCCTCCACTTT. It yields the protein CASENRQGGSPLHF.